What follows are 22 T cell receptor beta chains derived from one specimen sequenced in a study of early T cells in non-severe SARS-CoV-2 infection. TCRdb passed the 5' RACE reads through MiXCR, listing each CDR3 protein once. The sample contains roughly 16,000 distinct CDR3 sequences, around 5.8% of which appear only once. Sample: whole blood, taken at baseline. Receptors originate from an adult who was a healthcare worker with PCR-confirmed SARS-CoV-2 infection or an uninfected control (not recorded which).

This clonotype came up many times. The gene calls are TRBV10-2 and TRBJ1-5; D not resolved. Germline loops: CDR1 WSHSY, CDR2 SAAADI. The germline V and J ends were trimmed by 7 bases and 0 bases, with 13 bases remaining between them. The CDR3 has 15 amino acids. This CDR3 reads CASTSRSDSNQPQHF. The CDR3 bases are TGCGCCAGCACCAGTAGGAGTGATAGCAATCAGCCCCAGCATTTT.

This clonotype was picked up many times. The CDR3 nucleotides are TGTGCCAGCAGCTCCGCCAACCCCCCGGGACACAATACGCAGTATTTT. Its protein product is CASSSANPPGHNTQYF. This rearrangement joins TRBV7-9 to TRBJ2-3, with D tentatively TRBD1 (6 bases). The ends were cut back, 4 bases at V and 7 bases at J, with 21 bases in the middle. The CDR3 is 16 amino acids. Germline assignment: CDR1 SEHNR and CDR2 FQNEAQ (reference sequence).

Many counts were recorded for this clonotype. The gene calls are TRBV20-1 and TRBJ2-1; 8 bases line up with TRBD2. CDR1 is DFQATT, CDR2 SNEGSKA, per germline (reference sequence). This CDR3 has 16 amino acids. J gave up 4 bases and V 0 bases, and 8 bases lay outside the gene matches. The DNA of the CDR3 is TGCAGTGCTAGAGATTACGGCCGGGGGGGATACAATGAGCAGTTCTTC. This gives the protein CSARDYGRGGYNEQFF.

This clonotype was recorded at least ten times. The V gene is TRBV20-1, the J gene TRBJ1-2, with no clear D. The CDR3 is 12 amino acids. V lost 1 base and J lost 6, with 9 bases in between. From germline, CDR1 is DFQATT and CDR2 SNEGSKA (reference sequence). Written as DNA, the CDR3 is TGCAGTGCTAGAGGGTTAGGACATGGCTACACCTTC. Residues: CSARGLGHGYTF.

The sample holds many counts of this clonotype. The rearrangement links TRBV12-3 or TRBV12-4 to TRBJ1-2; 7 nucleotides match TRBD1. The CDR3 totals 15 residues. The V and J ends lost 6 bases and 4 bases, in that order; junction bases with no gene match: 11. Here the CDR3 DNA reads TGTGCCAGCAGCATTCCCGACAGGGTTGGCTATGGCTACACCTTC. Translating it yields CASSIPDRVGYGYTF.

This clonotype was counted only a few times. The chain employs TRBV7-6 and TRBJ1-1, with TRBD1 identical over 9 bases. Germline V CDR1 and CDR2: SGHVS, FNYEAQ. With 5 bases clipped from V and 5 bases from J, the junction kept 9 bases outside the gene matches. The CDR3 has 15 residues. CDR3 nucleotides: TGTGCCAGCAGCCCCAGGACAGGGGTGCAAACTGAAGCTTTCTTT. Translation gives CASSPRTGVQTEAFF.

In its sample, this clonotype was seen many times. The V call is TRBV5-1, the J call TRBJ2-5; 8 nucleotides match TRBD2. V shed 7 bases, J shed 4 bases, and the junction held 9 bases outside the gene matches. This CDR3 comprises 14 residues. CDR1 is SGHRS and CDR2 is YFSETQ in the germline V gene. CDR3 sequence reads: CASGPVREAETQYF. In DNA form, the CDR3 reads TGCGCCAGCGGCCCGGTGCGGGAGGCAGAGACCCAGTACTTC.

In its sample, this clonotype is large. The chain joins TRBV20-1 to TRBJ2-5; 7 bases are shared with TRBD1. The J segment lost 5 bases and the V segment lost 2 bases, leaving 5 bases of the junction unmatched. Germline V gives CDR1 DFQATT, CDR2 SNEGSKA (reference sequence). This CDR3 comprises 13 residues. CDR3 residues: CSARTTGRETQYF. CDR3 nucleotides: TGCAGTGCTAGAACGACAGGGCGGGAGACCCAGTACTTC.

Ten or more counts support this clonotype. The chain has TRBV6-1 and TRBJ1-6; D gene unclear. Germline CDR1 MNHNS, CDR2 SASEGT. The V and J ends lost 2 bases and 6 bases respectively, with 8 bases between them. The CDR3 consists of 14 residues. The CDR3 DNA reads TGTGCCAGCAGTGAACGGGGTAGTAATTCACCCCTCCACTTT. It translates to CASSERGSNSPLHF.

This clonotype has a count of ten or more. The chain combines TRBV7-3 with TRBJ2-3; D tentatively fits TRBD1 or TRBD2 (6 bases each). The CDR3 sequence is 13 residues long. V was shortened by 6 bases and J by 5 bases, with 12 bases between the two germline ends. Germline CDR1 SGHTA, CDR2 FQGTGA. The CDR3 loop is CASSQGRLDTQYF. CDR3 nucleotides: TGTGCCAGCAGTCAGGGGAGGTTAGATACGCAGTATTTT.

This clonotype was detected many times. This chain links TRBV5-1 with TRBJ1-2; the match to TRBD1 covers 8 bases. V lost 1 base and J lost 4; bases outside the gene matches: 3. The CDR3 extends over 14 amino acids. Looked up from germline, CDR1 is SGHRS and CDR2 is YFSETQ. The CDR3 is CASSLPGGSYGYTF. CDR3 DNA sequence: TGCGCCAGCAGCTTGCCAGGGGGCAGCTATGGCTACACCTTC.

In this sample, this clonotype turned up many times. The rearrangement uses TRBV20-1 and TRBJ1-1; no clear D. CDR3 length: 16 residues. Germline CDR1 and CDR2: DFQATT and SNEGSKA (reference sequence). V gave up 6 bases and J gave up 0 bases, with 20 bases separating them. The CDR3: CSASGDESKMNTEAFF. CDR3 bases: TGCAGTGCCTCTGGCGACGAAAGCAAGATGAACACTGAAGCTTTCTTT.

This clonotype came up many times. The chain uses TRBV6-2 or TRBV6-3 and TRBJ2-2; D not resolved. The V end was cut by 4 bases, the J end by 6 bases, with 15 bases between. The CDR3 consists of 15 residues. Germline V lookup: CDR1 MNHEY, CDR2 SVGEGT. CDR3 loop: CASSFISGPAGELFF. In DNA, the CDR3 is TGTGCCAGCAGTTTTATCAGTGGCCCAGCCGGGGAGCTGTTTTTT.

The J gene is TRBJ2-3, the V gene TRBV12-3 or TRBV12-4; 8 bases fit TRBD1. The ends lost 6 bases at V and 6 bases at J; junction bases unmatched: 11. The CDR3 loop spans 15 amino acids. The CDR3 sequence is CASRTERTGMDTQYF. The CDR3, as DNA: TGTGCCAGCAGGACTGAAAGGACAGGGATGGATACGCAGTATTTT.

This clonotype has ten or more counts. The rearrangement links TRBV11-2 to TRBJ1-2; no firm D call. The V gene's germline CDR1 is SGHAT and CDR2 FQNNGV. This CDR3 comprises 13 residues. The germline V and J ends were trimmed by 4 bases and 4 bases, with 10 bases remaining between them. CDR3 loop: CASSSLLAYGYTF. The CDR3, as DNA: TGTGCCAGCAGCTCGCTCTTGGCCTATGGCTACACCTTC.

This clonotype occurred many times. This CDR3 reads CASSQGDRVGGTEAFF. The CDR3 bases are TGTGCCAGCAGTCAAGGGGACAGGGTCGGAGGCACTGAAGCTTTCTTT. The V gene is TRBV12-3 or TRBV12-4, the J gene TRBJ1-1, with 9 nucleotides matching TRBD1. The CDR3 loop spans 16 amino acids. The J segment lost 4 bases and the V segment lost 5 bases, leaving 11 bases of the junction unmatched.

This clonotype showed up many times. This chain links TRBV7-6 with TRBJ2-7, with unresolved D. CDR3 length equals 12 residues. V lost 4 bases to trimming and J lost 8 bases, with 12 bases between them. Looked up from germline, CDR1 is SGHVS and CDR2 is FNYEAQ. CDR3 nucleotides: TGTGCCAGCAGCTCCTTTTTATCGAAGCAGTACTTC. Translating it yields CASSSFLSKQYF.

This clonotype qualifies as medium-sized. CDR3 sequence: CASSTGDTGELFF. CDR3 in DNA: TGTGCCAGTAGTACAGGGGACACCGGGGAGCTGTTTTTT. This chain links TRBV19 with TRBJ2-2, with D maybe TRBD1 (6 bases). CDR1 and CDR2 from the germline V gene are LNHDA and SQIVND (reference sequence). V was pared by 4 bases and J by 3 bases, with 6 bases between. The CDR3 loop spans 13 amino acids.

This clonotype was counted at least ten times. The chain joins TRBV4-3 to TRBJ2-3, with 10 bases that match TRBD2. The V gene end was trimmed by 4 bases and the J gene end by 3 bases; junction bases not matched to a gene: 7. Germline CDR1 reads LGHNA; CDR2 reads YSLEER. The CDR3 is 16 residues long. For the CDR3, the DNA is TGCGCCAGCAGCCTGAGTGGACTAGCGGATACAGATACGCAGTATTTT. Its protein is CASSLSGLADTDTQYF.

Judged by abundance, this clonotype is medium-sized (0.01 to 0.1%). The chain is built from TRBV14 and TRBJ2-7; D might be TRBD1 or TRBD2, each matching 5 bases. With 3 bases removed from V and 1 base from J, the gap between germline ends came to 7 bases. Germline lookup yields CDR1 SGHDN and CDR2 FVKESK. The CDR3 consists of 13 residues. The CDR3 DNA reads TGTGCCAGCAGCCAGGGACGGTCCTACGAGCAGTACTTC. Protein sequence: CASSQGRSYEQYF.

This clonotype has at least ten counts. The V and J genes are TRBV24-1 and TRBJ2-1; 7 nucleotides match TRBD1. V shed 9 bases, J shed 8 bases, and the junction held 9 bases outside the gene matches. CDR1 KGHDR and CDR2 SFDVKD come from the germline V gene. CDR3 length: 13 residues. The CDR3 is CATGGDRVDEQFF. The CDR3 DNA reads TGTGCCACCGGAGGAGACAGGGTCGATGAGCAGTTCTTC.

This clonotype was found many times. The chain combines TRBV5-1 with TRBJ2-5; TRBD1 agrees at 11 bases. Germline-derived CDR1 and CDR2 are SGHRS and YFSETQ. The CDR3 contains 15 residues. V gave up 2 bases and J gave up 4 bases; unmatched junction bases: 4. In DNA form, the CDR3 reads TGCGCCAGCAGCTTAGATGGACAGGGGGCAGAGACCCAGTACTTC. Its translation: CASSLDGQGAETQYF.